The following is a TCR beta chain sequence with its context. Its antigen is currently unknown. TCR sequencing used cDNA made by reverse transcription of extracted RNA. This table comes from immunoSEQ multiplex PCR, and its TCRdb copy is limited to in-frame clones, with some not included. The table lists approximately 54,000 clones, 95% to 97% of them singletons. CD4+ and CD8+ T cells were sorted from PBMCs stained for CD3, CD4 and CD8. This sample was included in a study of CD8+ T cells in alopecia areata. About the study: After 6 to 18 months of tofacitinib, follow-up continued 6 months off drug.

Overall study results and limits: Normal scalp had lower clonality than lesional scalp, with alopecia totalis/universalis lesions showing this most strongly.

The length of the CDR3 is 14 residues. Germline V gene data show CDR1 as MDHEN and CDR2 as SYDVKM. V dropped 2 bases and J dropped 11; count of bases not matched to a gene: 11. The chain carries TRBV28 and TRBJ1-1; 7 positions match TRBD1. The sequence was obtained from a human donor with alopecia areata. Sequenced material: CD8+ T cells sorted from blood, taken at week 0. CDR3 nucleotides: TGTGCCAGCAGTTTACAAGCGACAGGGTTCGACGCTTTCTTT. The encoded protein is CASSLQATGFDAFF.